The T cell receptor (beta chain) under discussion was sequenced for a study of cytomegalovirus exposure and HLA in healthy donors. General observations from the study: Analysis was carried out at a later point, and it linked a missense DCLRE1C variant to TCR beta V- and J-gene trimming. In a later analysis, a genetic analysis reported fewer productive-TCR N-insertions in an Asian-associated ancestry cluster than the cohort average. It was approximately 170 TCR beta chains that were listed as cytomegalovirus-associated.

As to this clone: Its matching antigen is unknown.

The CDR3 length is 15 residues. V lost 4 bases, J lost 1 base, and 3 bases stayed unmatched. Germline loops: CDR1 SSHAT, CDR2 FNYEAQ (reference sequence). 60 Vbeta and 13 Jbeta primers were used in PCR. The repertoire was sequenced with immunoSEQ multiplex PCR; TCRdb's copy has only in-frame clones and lacks some. The sample contains 110,000 or so clones, 75% to 85% of which appear only once. This clonotype originated in a man aged 25 to 40 in good health and CMV-seronegative. The chain has TRBV7-7 and TRBJ2-1; 8 bases align to TRBD1. Sequencing input: PBMCs. In DNA form, the CDR3 reads TGTGCCAGCAGCTCGACAGGGGCTTCCTACAATGAGCAGTTCTTC. This encodes CASSSTGASYNEQFF.